This T cell receptor beta chain was retrieved from a study of CD8 T cells in Susac syndrome. Study-level results: It was acknowledged in the study that its TCR sequencing and HLA analysis involved a relatively small number of individuals.

Comments on this clonotype: Its antigen is not identified.

The CDR3 covers 17 residues. Germline assignment: CDR1 KGHDR and CDR2 SFDVKD. V trimming: 4 bases; J trimming: 8 bases; junction bases outside the gene matches: 9. With random hexamers, reverse transcription was performed on about 0.45 to 1 ug of RNA. TCRdb passed the immunoSEQ multiplex PCR reads through MiXCR, listing each CDR3 protein once. The table has some 260,000 distinct CDR3 sequences, around 83% seen once. V usage is TRBV24-1 and J usage is TRBJ2-1; 14 bases match TRBD2. The sample was CD8+ T cells from PBMCs. This receptor was taken from a human donor with multiple sclerosis. The CDR3 region is CATSEPGLAGGLDEQFF. In DNA form, the CDR3 reads TGTGCCACCAGTGAACCAGGACTAGCGGGAGGCCTCGATGAGCAGTTCTTC.